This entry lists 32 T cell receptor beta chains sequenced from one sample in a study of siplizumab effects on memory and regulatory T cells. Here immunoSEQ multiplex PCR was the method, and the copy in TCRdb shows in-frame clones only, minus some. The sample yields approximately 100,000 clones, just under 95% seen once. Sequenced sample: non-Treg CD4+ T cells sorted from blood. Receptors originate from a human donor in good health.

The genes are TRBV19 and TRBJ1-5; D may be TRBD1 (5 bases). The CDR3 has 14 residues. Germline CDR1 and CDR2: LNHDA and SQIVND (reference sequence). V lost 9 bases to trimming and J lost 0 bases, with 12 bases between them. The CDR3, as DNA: TGTGCCAGCGGACAAGGCTATAGCAATCAGCCCCAGCATTTT. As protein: CASGQGYSNQPQHF.

The CDR3 is CASSDVQANYGYTF. CDR3 nucleotides: TGTGCCAGCAGCGACGTCCAAGCTAACTATGGCTACACCTTC. The chain couples TRBV5-6 to TRBJ1-2, with D unresolved. Germline V gives CDR1 SGHDT, CDR2 YYEEEE. The CDR3 has 14 amino acids. Trimming left V 4 bases short and J 0 bases short, with 10 bases between.

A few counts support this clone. This chain's CDR3 is CAWGSGTEAFF. In DNA form, the CDR3 reads TGTGCCTGGGGAAGTGGCACTGAAGCTTTCTTT. The rearrangement links TRBV30 to TRBJ1-1; no firm D call. This CDR3 is built from 11 residues. The germline gives CDR1 GTSNPN, CDR2 SVGIG (reference sequence). Trimming pared 5 bases from V and 4 bases from J, leaving 8 bases between.

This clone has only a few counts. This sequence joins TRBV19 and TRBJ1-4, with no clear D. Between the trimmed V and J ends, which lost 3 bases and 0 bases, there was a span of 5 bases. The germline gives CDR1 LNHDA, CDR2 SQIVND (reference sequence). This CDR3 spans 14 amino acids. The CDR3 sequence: CASSIPPTNEKLFF. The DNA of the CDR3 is TGTGCCAGTAGTATTCCACCAACTAATGAAAAACTGTTTTTT.

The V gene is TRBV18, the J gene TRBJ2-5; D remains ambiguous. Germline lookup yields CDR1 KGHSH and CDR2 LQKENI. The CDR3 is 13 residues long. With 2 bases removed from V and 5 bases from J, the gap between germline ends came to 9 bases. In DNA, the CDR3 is TGTGCCAGCTCACCATCCGTTGGGGAGACCCAGTACTTC. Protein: CASSPSVGETQYF.

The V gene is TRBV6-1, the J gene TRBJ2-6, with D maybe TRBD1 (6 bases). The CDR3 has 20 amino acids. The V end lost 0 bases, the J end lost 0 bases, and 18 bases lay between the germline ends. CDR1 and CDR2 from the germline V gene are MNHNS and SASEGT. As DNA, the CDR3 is TGTGCCAGCAGTGAAGCAGAGGACAGCCTCCTAAGCTCTGGGGCCAACGTCCTGACTTTC. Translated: CASSEAEDSLLSSGANVLTF.

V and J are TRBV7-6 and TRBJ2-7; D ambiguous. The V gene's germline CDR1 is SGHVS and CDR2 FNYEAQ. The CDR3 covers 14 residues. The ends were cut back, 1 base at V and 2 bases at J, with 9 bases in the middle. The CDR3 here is CASSLVAVTYEQYF. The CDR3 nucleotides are TGTGCCAGCAGCTTAGTAGCAGTAACCTACGAGCAGTACTTC.

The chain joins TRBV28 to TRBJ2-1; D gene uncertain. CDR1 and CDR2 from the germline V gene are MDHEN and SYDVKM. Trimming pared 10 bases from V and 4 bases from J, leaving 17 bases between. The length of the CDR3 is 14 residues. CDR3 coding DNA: TGTGCCACCACTGAGCCGGGTCGTTACAATGAGCAGTTCTTC. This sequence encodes CATTEPGRYNEQFF.

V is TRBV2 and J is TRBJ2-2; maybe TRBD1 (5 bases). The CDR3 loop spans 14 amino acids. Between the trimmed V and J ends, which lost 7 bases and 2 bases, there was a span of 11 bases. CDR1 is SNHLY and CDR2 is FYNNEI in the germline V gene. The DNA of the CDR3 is TGTGCCAGCATGAGTGACAGCAACACCGGGGAGCTGTTTTTT. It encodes CASMSDSNTGELFF.

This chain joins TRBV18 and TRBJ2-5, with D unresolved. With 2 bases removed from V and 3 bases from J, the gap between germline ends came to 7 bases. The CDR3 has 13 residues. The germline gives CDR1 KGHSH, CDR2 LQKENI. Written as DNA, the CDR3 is TGTGCCAGCTCACCAGGCCTAGAAGAGACCCAGTACTTC. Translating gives CASSPGLEETQYF. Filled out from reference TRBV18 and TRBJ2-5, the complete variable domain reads NAGVMQNPRHLVRRRGQEARLRCSPMKGHSHVYWYRQLPEEGLKFMVYLQKENIIDESGMPKERFSAEFPKEGPSILRIQQVVRGDSAAYFCASSPGLEETQYFGPGTRLLVL.

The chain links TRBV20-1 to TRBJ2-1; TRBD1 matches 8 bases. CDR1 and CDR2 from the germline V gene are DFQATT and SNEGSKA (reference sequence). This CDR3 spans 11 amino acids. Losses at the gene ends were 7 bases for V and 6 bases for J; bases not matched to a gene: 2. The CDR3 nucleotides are TGCAGTGTGGACAGGGCCAATGAGCAGTTCTTC. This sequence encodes CSVDRANEQFF.

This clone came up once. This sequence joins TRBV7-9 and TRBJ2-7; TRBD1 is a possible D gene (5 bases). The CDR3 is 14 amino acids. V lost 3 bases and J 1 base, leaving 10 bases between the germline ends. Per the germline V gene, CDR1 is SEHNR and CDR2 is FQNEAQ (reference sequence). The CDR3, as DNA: TGTGCCAGCAGCTTTGGGGCGGAATCCTACGAGCAGTACTTC. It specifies CASSFGAESYEQYF.

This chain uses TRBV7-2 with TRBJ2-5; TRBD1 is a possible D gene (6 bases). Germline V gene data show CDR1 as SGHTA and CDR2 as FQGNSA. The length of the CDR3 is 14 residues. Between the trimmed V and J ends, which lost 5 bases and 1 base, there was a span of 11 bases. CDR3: CASSRTVIQETQYF. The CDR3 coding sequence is TGTGCCAGCAGCCGGACAGTCATCCAAGAGACCCAGTACTTC.

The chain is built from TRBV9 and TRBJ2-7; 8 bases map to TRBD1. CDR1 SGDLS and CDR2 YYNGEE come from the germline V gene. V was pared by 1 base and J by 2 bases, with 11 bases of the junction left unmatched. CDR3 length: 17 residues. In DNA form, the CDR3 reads TGTGCCAGCAGCGTACGCCCGGCCGGGACAGGTACCTACGAGCAGTACTTC. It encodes CASSVRPAGTGTYEQYF.

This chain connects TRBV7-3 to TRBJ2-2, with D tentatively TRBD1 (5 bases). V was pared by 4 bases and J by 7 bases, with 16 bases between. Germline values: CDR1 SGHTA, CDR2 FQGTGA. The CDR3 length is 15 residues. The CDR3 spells CASSSFWGQGGELFF. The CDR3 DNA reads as TGTGCCAGCAGCTCTTTCTGGGGTCAGGGCGGGGAGCTGTTTTTT.

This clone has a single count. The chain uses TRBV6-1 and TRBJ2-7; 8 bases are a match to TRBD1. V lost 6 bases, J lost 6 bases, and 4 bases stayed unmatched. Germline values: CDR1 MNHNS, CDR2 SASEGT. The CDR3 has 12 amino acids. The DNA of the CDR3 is TGTGCCAGCAGCACAGGGGGACGCGAGCAGTACTTC. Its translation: CASSTGGREQYF.

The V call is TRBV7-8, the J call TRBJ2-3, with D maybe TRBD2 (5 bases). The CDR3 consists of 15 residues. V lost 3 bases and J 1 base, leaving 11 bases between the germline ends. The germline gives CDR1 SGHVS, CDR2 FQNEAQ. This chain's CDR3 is CASSFMGVGTDTQYF. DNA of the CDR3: TGTGCCAGCAGCTTCATGGGAGTTGGCACAGATACGCAGTATTTT. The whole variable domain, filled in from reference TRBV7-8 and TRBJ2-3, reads GAGVSQSPRYKVAKRGQDVALRCDPISGHVSLFWYQQALGQGPEFLTYFQNEAQLDKSGLPSDRFFAERPEGSVSTLKIQRTQQEDSAVYLCASSFMGVGTDTQYFGPGTRLTVL.

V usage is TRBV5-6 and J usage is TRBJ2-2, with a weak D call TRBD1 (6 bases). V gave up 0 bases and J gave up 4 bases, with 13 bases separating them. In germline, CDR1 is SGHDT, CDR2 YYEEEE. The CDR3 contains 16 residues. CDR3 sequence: CASSLAIGQSTGELFF. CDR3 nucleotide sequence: TGTGCCAGCAGCTTGGCCATCGGACAGAGCACCGGGGAGCTGTTTTTT. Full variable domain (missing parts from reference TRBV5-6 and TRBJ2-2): DAGVTQSPTHLIKTRGQQVTLRCSPKSGHDTVSWYQQALGQGPQFIFQYYEEEERQRGNFPDRFSGHQFPNYSSELNVNALLLGDSALYLCASSLAIGQSTGELFFGEGSRLTVL.

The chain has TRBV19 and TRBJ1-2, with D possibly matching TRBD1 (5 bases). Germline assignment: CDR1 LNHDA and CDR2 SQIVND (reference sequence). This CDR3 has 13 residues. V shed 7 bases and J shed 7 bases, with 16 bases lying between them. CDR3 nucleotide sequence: TGTGCCAGTAATTTTATCGGGGGTAGTGGCTACACCTTC. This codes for CASNFIGGSGYTF.

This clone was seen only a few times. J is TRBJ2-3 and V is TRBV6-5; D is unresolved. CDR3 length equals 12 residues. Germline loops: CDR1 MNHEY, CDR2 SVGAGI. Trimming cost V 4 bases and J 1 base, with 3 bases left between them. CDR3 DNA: TGTGCCAGCAGTTCTGGCACAGATACGCAGTATTTT. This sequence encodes CASSSGTDTQYF.

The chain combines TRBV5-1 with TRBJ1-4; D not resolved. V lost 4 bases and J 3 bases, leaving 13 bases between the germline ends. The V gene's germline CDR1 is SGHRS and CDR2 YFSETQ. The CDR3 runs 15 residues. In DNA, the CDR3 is TGCGCCAGCAGCGCCGTTGCGGGGTCTAATGAAAAACTGTTTTTT. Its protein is CASSAVAGSNEKLFF.

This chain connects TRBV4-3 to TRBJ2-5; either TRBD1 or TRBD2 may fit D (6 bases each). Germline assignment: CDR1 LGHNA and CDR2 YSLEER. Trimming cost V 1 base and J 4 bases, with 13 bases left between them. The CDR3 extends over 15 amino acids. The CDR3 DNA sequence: TGCGCCAGCAGCCAAGTATGGGGGGCGGGAGAGACCCAGTACTTC. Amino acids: CASSQVWGAGETQYF.

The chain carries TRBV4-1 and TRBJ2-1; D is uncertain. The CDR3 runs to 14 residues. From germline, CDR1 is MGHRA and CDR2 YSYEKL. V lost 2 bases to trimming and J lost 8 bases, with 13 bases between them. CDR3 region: CASSQRLLQDEQFF. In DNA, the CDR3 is TGCGCCAGCAGCCAAAGACTCCTTCAGGATGAGCAGTTCTTC.

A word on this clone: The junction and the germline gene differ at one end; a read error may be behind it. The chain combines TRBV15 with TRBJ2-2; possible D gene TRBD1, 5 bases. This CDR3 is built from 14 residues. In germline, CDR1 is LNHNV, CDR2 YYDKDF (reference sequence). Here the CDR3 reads CATNRGLNTGELFF. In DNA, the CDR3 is TGTGCTACCAATAGGGGTCTTAACACCGGGGAGCTGTTTTTT.

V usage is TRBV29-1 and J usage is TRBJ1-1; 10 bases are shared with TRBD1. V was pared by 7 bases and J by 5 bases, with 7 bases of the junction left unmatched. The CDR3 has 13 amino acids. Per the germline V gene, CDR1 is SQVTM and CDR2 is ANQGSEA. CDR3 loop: CSALTGGRTEAFF. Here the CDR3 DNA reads TGCAGCGCCCTGACAGGGGGCCGTACTGAAGCTTTCTTT.

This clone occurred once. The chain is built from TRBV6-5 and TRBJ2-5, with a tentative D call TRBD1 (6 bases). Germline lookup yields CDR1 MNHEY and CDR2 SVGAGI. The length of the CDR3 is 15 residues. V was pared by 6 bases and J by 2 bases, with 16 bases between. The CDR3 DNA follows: TGTGCCAGCAGGACCGACAGGTCTCGACAAGAGACCCAGTACTTC. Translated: CASRTDRSRQETQYF.

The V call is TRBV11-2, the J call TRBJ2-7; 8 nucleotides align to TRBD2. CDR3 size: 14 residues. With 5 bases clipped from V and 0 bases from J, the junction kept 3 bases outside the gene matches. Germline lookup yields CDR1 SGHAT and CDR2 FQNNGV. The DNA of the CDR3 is TGTGCCAGCAGCCCCACTAGCGGCTCCTACGAGCAGTACTTC. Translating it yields CASSPTSGSYEQYF.

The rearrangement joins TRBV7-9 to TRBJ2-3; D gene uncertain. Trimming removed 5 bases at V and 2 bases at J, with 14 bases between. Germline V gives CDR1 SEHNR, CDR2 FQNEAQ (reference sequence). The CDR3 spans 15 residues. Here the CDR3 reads CASSPGLGITDTQYF. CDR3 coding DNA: TGTGCCAGCAGCCCAGGCCTGGGTATCACAGATACGCAGTATTTT.

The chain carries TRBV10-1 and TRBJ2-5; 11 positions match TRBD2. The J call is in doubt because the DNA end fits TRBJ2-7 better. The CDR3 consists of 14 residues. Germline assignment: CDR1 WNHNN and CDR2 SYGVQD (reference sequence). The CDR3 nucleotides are TGCGCCAGATCTAGCGGGGGGACCTCCTACGAGCAGTACTTC. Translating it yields CARSSGGTSYEQYF.

Written as DNA, the CDR3 is TGCGCCAGCAGCTCGGGGGCCTACACAGATACGCAGTATTTT. It is translated as CASSSGAYTDTQYF. The chain couples TRBV5-1 to TRBJ2-3; D is perhaps TRBD1 or TRBD2 (6 bases each). This CDR3 comprises 14 residues. Trimming took off 3 bases at V and 2 bases at J, with 10 bases between the two ends. Germline lookup yields CDR1 SGHRS and CDR2 YFSETQ.

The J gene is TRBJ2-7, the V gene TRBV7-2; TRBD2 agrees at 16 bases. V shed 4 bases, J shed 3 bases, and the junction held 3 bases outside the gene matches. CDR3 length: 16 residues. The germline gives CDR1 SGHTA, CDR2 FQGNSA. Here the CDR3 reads CASSSGLAGGLYEQYF. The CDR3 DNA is TGTGCCAGCAGCTCGGGACTAGCGGGGGGGCTCTACGAGCAGTACTTC.

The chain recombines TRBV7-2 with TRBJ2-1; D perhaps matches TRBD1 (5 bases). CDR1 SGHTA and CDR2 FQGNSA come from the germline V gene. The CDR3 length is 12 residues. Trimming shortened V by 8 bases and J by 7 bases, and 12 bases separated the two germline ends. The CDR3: CASARRGNEQFF. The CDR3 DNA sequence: TGTGCCAGCGCGAGAAGGGGTAATGAGCAGTTCTTC. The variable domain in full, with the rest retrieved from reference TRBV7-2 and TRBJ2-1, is GAGVSQSPSNKVTEKGKDVELRCDPISGHTALYWYRQSLGQGLEFLIYFQGNSAPDKSGLPSDRFSAERTGGSVSTLTIQRTQQEDSAVYLCASARRGNEQFFGPGTRLTVL.